One sample yielded the 10 T cell receptor beta chains listed below, sequenced in a study of cytomegalovirus exposure and HLA in healthy donors. Primers included in the PCR were 60 Vbeta and 13 Jbeta primers. Only in-frame clones appear in the TCRdb table, and some are missing; sequencing was by immunoSEQ multiplex PCR. The table includes some 150,000 clones, roughly 79% detected once. Sequencing was performed on PBMCs. These receptors were collected from a man between 18 and 29 years old in good health and CMV-seronegative.

The V gene is TRBV2, the J gene TRBJ2-3; D is perhaps TRBD2 (5 bases). The CDR3 has 12 residues. The ends were cut back, 4 bases at V and 5 bases at J, with 7 bases in the middle. Germline loops: CDR1 SNHLY, CDR2 FYNNEI. CDR3 protein: CASSVREDTQYF. DNA for the CDR3: TGTGCCAGCAGTGTCCGGGAAGATACGCAGTATTTT.

The chain links TRBV11-2 to TRBJ2-1, with D possibly TRBD2 on 6 matching bases. The CDR3 spans 14 residues. Deletions cut 5 bases from V and 5 bases from J, with 13 bases between. Germline CDR1 reads SGHAT; CDR2 reads FQNNGV. CDR3 in amino acids: CASSRQGEDNEQFF. The CDR3 DNA reads TGTGCCAGCAGCCGGCAAGGGGAGGACAATGAGCAGTTCTTC.

The gene calls are TRBV19 and TRBJ2-5, with 8 bases that match TRBD2. Trimming at V came to 7 bases and at J to 7 bases, leaving 11 bases not matched to a gene. This CDR3 has 14 amino acids. Germline CDR1 LNHDA, CDR2 SQIVND (reference sequence). In nucleotides, the CDR3 is TGTGCCAGTACCGCAGCGGGGGCCGGAGCGACCCAGTACTTC. This codes for CASTAAGAGATQYF.

This clone was detected only once. The rearrangement uses TRBV30 and TRBJ1-5; TRBD1 matches at 9 bases. CDR3 size: 19 residues. V gave up 3 bases and J gave up 1 base; unmatched junction bases: 16. Germline V gene sequence: CDR1 GTSNPN, CDR2 SVGIG (reference sequence). The CDR3 nucleotides read TGTGCCTGGAGCGTTCACCGTACAGGGGGCGTTGGGAGCAATCAGCCCCAGCATTTT. The encoded protein is CAWSVHRTGGVGSNQPQHF. The full variable domain, completed using reference TRBV30 and TRBJ1-5, is SQTIHQWPATLVQPVGSPLSLECTVEGTSNPNLYWYRQAAGRGLQLLFYSVGIGQISSEVPQNLSASRPQDRQFILSSKKLLLSDSGFYLCAWSVHRTGGVGSNQPQHFGDGTRLSIL.

The J gene is TRBJ1-1, the V gene TRBV11-2; D not resolved. Germline V CDR1 and CDR2: SGHAT, FQNNGV. V shed 2 bases and J shed 1 base, with 5 bases lying between them. The CDR3 covers 13 residues. CDR3 nucleotide sequence: TGTGCCAGCAGCTTACAACAGAACACTGAAGCTTTCTTT. Amino acids: CASSLQQNTEAFF.

This rearrangement joins TRBV29-1 to TRBJ2-6, with D possibly matching TRBD2 (5 bases). The length of the CDR3 is 17 residues. V was shortened by 6 bases and J by 0 bases, with 18 bases between the two germline ends. Looked up from germline, CDR1 is SQVTM and CDR2 is ANQGSEA. CDR3 nucleotide sequence: TGCAGCGTCTTATCCCGGGATGTTTTCTCTGGGGCCAACGTCCTGACTTTC. Its translation is CSVLSRDVFSGANVLTF.

This chain joins TRBV10-3 and TRBJ2-1; D not certain. The CDR3 spans 14 residues. Trimming took 7 bases from V and 0 from J, leaving 10 bases between them. CDR1 is ENHRY and CDR2 is SYGVKD in the germline V gene. CDR3 sequence reads: CAITAASSYNEQFF. In nucleotides, the CDR3 is TGTGCCATCACGGCAGCGAGCTCCTACAATGAGCAGTTCTTC.

J is TRBJ1-1 and V is TRBV27; D unclear. Per germline, CDR1 MNHEY and CDR2 SMNVEV (reference sequence). V shed 3 bases and J shed 6 bases, with 14 bases lying between them. The CDR3 sequence is 14 residues long. The CDR3 DNA is TGTGCCAGCAGTTTTGTTGGAGGGATAGCTGAAGCTTTCTTT. Translation: CASSFVGGIAEAFF.

The chain carries TRBV7-8 and TRBJ1-5; D is unclear. V dropped 2 bases and J dropped 1 base, with 12 bases sitting between them. The V gene's germline CDR1 is SGHVS and CDR2 FQNEAQ. This CDR3 is built from 16 residues. The CDR3 reads CASSLYSGRSNQPQHF. For the CDR3, the DNA is TGTGCCAGCAGCTTATACTCGGGGAGGAGCAATCAGCCCCAGCATTTT.

This rearrangement joins TRBV9 to TRBJ2-2, with D perhaps matching TRBD2 (6 bases). CDR1 SGDLS and CDR2 YYNGEE come from the germline V gene. CDR3 length: 17 amino acids. Trimming took 1 base from V and 1 from J, leaving 14 bases between them. CDR3 sequence (DNA): TGTGCCAGCAGCGTAAGTGAAGGGCGGGGGAACACCGGGGAGCTGTTTTTT. It translates to CASSVSEGRGNTGELFF.